This is a list of T cell receptor beta chains from one sample in a study of Tregs in tolerant kidney transplant recipients. The method was immunoSEQ multiplex PCR; TCRdb's version includes in-frame clones alone and lacks a portion of them. The table lists fewer than 70,000 clones, around 83% of them singletons. The sample was CD4+ T cells from blood. All receptors derive from a human donor in good health. The CDR3 runs from the conserved cysteine through the conserved F or W. A D gene is named only where the DNA matches it firmly. Part of the rows lack a size; the others show once, few, many or a class for expanded clones.

abundance | d_gene | j_gene | v_gene | CDR3aa | CDR3nt
NA | NA | TRBJ2-7 | TRBV11-3 | CASSPLGLQGLSYEQYF | TGTGCCAGCAGCCCTTTGGGCTTACAGGGTCTCTCCTACGAGCAGTACTTC
NA | NA | TRBJ2-1 | TRBV2 | CASSWTAFYNEQFF | TGTGCCAGCTCTTGGACCGCATTCTACAATGAGCAGTTCTTC
NA | TRBD2 | TRBJ2-7 | TRBV4-3 | CASSVRLAPGGGEQYF | TGCGCCAGCAGCGTTCGACTAGCGCCCGGAGGGGGCGAGCAGTACTTC
NA | NA | TRBJ2-7 | TRBV5-1 | CASSAGPNYEQYF | TGCGCCAGCAGCGCGGGACCCAACTACGAGCAGTACTTC
NA | NA | TRBJ2-5 | TRBV5-8 | CASSFGWTQYF | TGTGCCAGCAGCTTTGGGTGGACCCAGTACTTC
once | NA | TRBJ1-2 | TRBV21-1 | CASSRGGGSGYGYTF | TGTGCCAGCAGCAGGGGAGGGGGCAGTGGATATGGCTACACCTTC
NA | TRBD1 | TRBJ1-1 | TRBV29-1 | CSASTGKAFF | TGCAGCGCTTCGACAGGGAAAGCTTTCTTT
NA | NA | TRBJ1-1 | TRBV5-4 | CASSLVGTEAFF | TGTGCCAGCAGCTTGGTGGGCACTGAAGCTTTCTTT
NA | NA | TRBJ2-5 | TRBV5-1 | CASSLGGRRDQETQYF | TGCGCCAGCAGCTTGGGGGGGCGACGTGACCAAGAGACCCAGTACTTC
NA | TRBD2 | TRBJ2-7 | TRBV4-1 | CASSQDITPGGNEQYF | TGCGCCAGCAGCCAAGATATAACGCCGGGAGGAAACGAGCAGTACTTC
NA | NA | TRBJ1-2 | TRBV14 | CASSQHDRSGYGYTF | TGTGCCAGCAGCCAACATGACAGGTCGGGCTATGGCTACACCTTC
NA | TRBD2 | TRBJ2-1 | TRBV5-1 | CASSLVGTTYNEQFF | TGCGCCAGCAGCTTGGTTGGGACTACATACAATGAGCAGTTCTTC
NA | NA | TRBJ2-4 | TRBV6-1 | CASSDGGTHIQYF | TGTGCCAGCAGTGATGGGGGGACGCACATTCAGTACTTC
NA | NA | TRBJ1-4 | TRBV2 | CASRRTATNEKLFF | TGTGCCAGCAGACGGACAGCTACTAATGAAAAACTGTTTTTT
few | NA | TRBJ2-7 | TRBV2 | CASNDYDYYEQYF | TGTGCCAGCAACGACTACGACTATTACGAGCAGTACTTC
NA | TRBD1 | TRBJ1-2 | TRBV27 | CASRSRTGEGYGYTF | TGTGCCAGCAGATCGAGGACAGGGGAGGGCTATGGCTACACCTTC
NA | TRBD2 | TRBJ2-1 | TRBV9 | CASSIGTSGANEQFF | TGTGCCAGCAGCATCGGGACTAGCGGGGCCAATGAGCAGTTCTTC
NA | NA | TRBJ2-1 | TRBV11-2 | CASSPRLMGPWDEQFF | TGTGCCAGCAGCCCTAGGCTAATGGGCCCATGGGATGAGCAGTTCTTC
NA | NA | TRBJ2-1 | TRBV11-1 | CASSPRQGPISYNEQFF | TGTGCCAGCAGCCCTAGGCAGGGCCCAATCTCCTACAATGAGCAGTTCTTC
few | NA | TRBJ1-5 | TRBV5-3 | CARSHPGSNQPQHF | TGTGCCAGAAGCCACCCCGGGAGCAATCAGCCCCAGCATTTT